This T cell receptor beta chain was captured in a study of shared clonotypes between healthy human individuals. Study results and limitations: Clonotype sharing levels among donors were expected to vary with sequencing depth.

The data were produced by immunoSEQ multiplex PCR, yet TCRdb's version contains in-frame clones alone and is incomplete. The sample contains some 500,000 clones, around three quarters of which appear only once. The CDR3 is 12 amino acids. From germline, CDR1 is LGHNA and CDR2 YNFKEQ. Unmatched junction bases numbered 2, after V lost 4 bases and J lost 10 bases. As regards this clone: Its cognate antigen is unknown.

The rearrangement joins TRBV4-2 to TRBJ2-1; 9 nucleotides align to TRBD2. The sequence was obtained from a woman between 35 and 50 years old in good health. Some clones in this sample may be carry-over from other donors' samples. The specimen was PBMCs. CDR3 sequence (DNA): TGTGCCAGCAGCCGCGGGGGGGTAGAGCAGTTCTTC. It translates to CASSRGGVEQFF.